The 12 T cell receptor beta chains below were found in one sample sequenced in a study of T cell changes during pregnancy in multiple sclerosis. Assay used: immunoSEQ multiplex PCR; TCRdb lists only in-frame clones, some missing. The data hold 85,000 to 130,000 clones, with around nine tenths observed a single time. Sequencing was performed on peripheral blood, taken in the second trimester of pregnancy. The source is a female donor with multiple sclerosis, enrolled in a pregnancy study.

V gene TRBV19 combines with J gene TRBJ1-4; maybe TRBD1 (6 bases). The CDR3 length is 13 residues. CDR1 and CDR2 from the germline V gene are LNHDA and SQIVND (reference sequence). V lost 8 bases and J 3 bases, leaving 10 bases between the germline ends. This CDR3 is CASRDRPNEKLFF. DNA for the CDR3: TGTGCCAGTCGAGACAGGCCTAATGAAAAACTGTTTTTT.

This clone is a singleton in its sample. The DNA for the CDR3 is TGTGCCAGCAGCTTGCCAGGGGACAACTATGGCTACACCTTC. As protein: CASSLPGDNYGYTF. The chain has TRBV5-4 and TRBJ1-2; maybe TRBD1 (6 bases). The CDR3 length is 14 residues. CDR1 is SGHNT, CDR2 YYREEE, per germline (reference sequence). V lost 1 base and J 2 bases, leaving 9 bases between the germline ends. Filled out from reference TRBV5-4 and TRBJ1-2, the complete variable domain reads ETGVTQSPTHLIKTRGQQVTLRCSSQSGHNTVSWYQQALGQGPQFIFQYYREEENGRGNFPPRFSGLQFPNYSSELNVNALELDDSALYLCASSLPGDNYGYTFGSGTRLTVV.

The V call is TRBV11-2, the J call TRBJ2-5, with 8 bases matching TRBD1. The CDR3 spans 18 residues. J was trimmed by 7 bases and V by 1 base; bases with no gene match: 17. CDR1 and CDR2 (germline): SGHAT, FQNNGV. The DNA for the CDR3 is TGTGCCAGCAGCTTAGCTGCGGGACAGGTAGGATTCTCGAGGACCCAGTACTTC. The encoded protein is CASSLAAGQVGFSRTQYF.

This clone was found a few times. This chain joins TRBV30 and TRBJ1-1; D unclear. Germline V lookup: CDR1 GTSNPN, CDR2 SVGIG (reference sequence). CDR3 length: 14 residues. V was pared by 3 bases and J by 0 bases, with 11 bases between. CDR3 nucleotide sequence: TGTGCCTGGAGGCGAGGGTATATGAACACTGAAGCTTTCTTT. This translates into CAWRRGYMNTEAFF.

The J gene is TRBJ1-3, the V gene TRBV7-9, with 8 positions matching TRBD1. The germline V gene has CDR1 SEHNR and CDR2 FQNEAQ (reference sequence). V was clipped by 3 bases and J by 4 bases; unmatched bases: 11. This CDR3 contains 17 residues. The CDR3: CASSFDLRTGPGNTIYF. Here the CDR3 DNA reads TGTGCCAGCAGCTTCGACCTCCGGACAGGGCCAGGAAACACCATATATTTT.

The chain uses TRBV30 and TRBJ2-3, with TRBD1 as a possible D gene (5 bases). Per germline, CDR1 GTSNPN and CDR2 SVGIG (reference sequence). The CDR3 has 15 residues. V was pared by 0 bases and J by 3 bases, with 13 bases between. The CDR3 spells CAWSVMAGITDTQYF. CDR3 bases: TGTGCCTGGAGTGTTATGGCAGGGATAACAGATACGCAGTATTTT.

This sequence joins TRBV7-9 and TRBJ1-4; TRBD1 aligns across 7 bases. Germline V gene lookup returns CDR1 SEHNR and CDR2 FQNEAQ (reference sequence). V was clipped by 5 bases and J by 4 bases; unmatched bases: 7. The CDR3 runs to 15 residues. CDR3 sequence (DNA): TGTGCCAGCAGCGGCGGACAGGCTTTTAATGAAAAACTGTTTTTT. Translated, it gives CASSGGQAFNEKLFF.

The gene calls are TRBV30 and TRBJ2-1; maybe TRBD2 (5 bases). V was clipped by 0 bases and J by 8 bases, with 11 bases between them. Germline V gene sequence: CDR1 GTSNPN, CDR2 SVGIG (reference sequence). The CDR3 consists of 13 residues. The CDR3 is CAWSVLEDHEQFF. CDR3 in DNA: TGTGCCTGGAGTGTACTAGAGGATCATGAGCAGTTCTTC. The variable domain in full, with the rest retrieved from reference TRBV30 and TRBJ2-1, is SQTIHQWPATLVQPVGSPLSLECTVEGTSNPNLYWYRQAAGRGLQLLFYSVGIGQISSEVPQNLSASRPQDRQFILSSKKLLLSDSGFYLCAWSVLEDHEQFFGPGTRLTVL.

The chain carries TRBV6-5 and TRBJ1-2; the D gene is possibly TRBD1 (6 bases). Trimming cost V 6 bases and J 4 bases, with 9 bases left between them. The CDR3 totals 12 residues. Per the germline V gene, CDR1 is MNHEY and CDR2 is SVGAGI. The CDR3 nucleotides are TGTGCCAGCAGGGACAGAGTCTATGGCTACACCTTC. Amino acids: CASRDRVYGYTF.

The rearrangement uses TRBV5-5 and TRBJ1-4, with a weak D call TRBD1 (5 bases). V was cut by 2 bases and J by 5 bases, with 10 bases left in between. Looked up from germline, CDR1 is SGHKS and CDR2 is YYEKEE (reference sequence). This CDR3 contains 14 residues. CDR3 in amino acids: CASSFNGGNEKLFF. CDR3 sequence (DNA): TGTGCCAGCAGCTTTAACGGGGGGAATGAAAAACTGTTTTTT.

J is TRBJ1-1 and V is TRBV6-1; D is undetermined. CDR3 length: 14 residues. V lost 6 bases and J 1 base, leaving 12 bases between the germline ends. CDR1 MNHNS and CDR2 SASEGT come from the germline V gene. This CDR3 reads CASRSLRGNTEAFF. CDR3 DNA: TGTGCCAGCAGATCCCTCCGAGGGAACACTGAAGCTTTCTTT.

The rearrangement uses TRBV30 and TRBJ1-1, with D perhaps TRBD1 (5 bases). V lost 3 bases to trimming and J lost 4 bases, with 12 bases between them. The CDR3 length is 13 residues. Germline V gene sequence: CDR1 GTSNPN, CDR2 SVGIG (reference sequence). CDR3 sequence (DNA): TGTGCCTGGAGAGAGGCCGGGGGCACTGAAGCTTTCTTT. This codes for CAWREAGGTEAFF. The full variable domain, its missing parts supplied by reference TRBV30 and TRBJ1-1, is SQTIHQWPATLVQPVGSPLSLECTVEGTSNPNLYWYRQAAGRGLQLLFYSVGIGQISSEVPQNLSASRPQDRQFILSSKKLLLSDSGFYLCAWREAGGTEAFFGQGTRLTVV.